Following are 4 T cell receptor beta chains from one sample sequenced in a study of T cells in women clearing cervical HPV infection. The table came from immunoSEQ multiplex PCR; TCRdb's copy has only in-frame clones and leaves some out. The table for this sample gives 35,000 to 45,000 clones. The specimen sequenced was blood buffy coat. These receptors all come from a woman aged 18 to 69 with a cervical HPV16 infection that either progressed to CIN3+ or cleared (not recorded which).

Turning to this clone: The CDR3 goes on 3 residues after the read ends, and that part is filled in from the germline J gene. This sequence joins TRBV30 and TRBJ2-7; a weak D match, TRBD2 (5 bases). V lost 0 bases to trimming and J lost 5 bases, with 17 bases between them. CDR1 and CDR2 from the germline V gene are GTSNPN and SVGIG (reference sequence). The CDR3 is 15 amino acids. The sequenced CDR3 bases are TGTGCCTGGAGTGTATTTCGGCTAGCTCCCCACGAG. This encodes CAWSVFRLAPHE. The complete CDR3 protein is CAWSVFRLAPHEQYF. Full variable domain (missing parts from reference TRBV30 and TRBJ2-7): SQTIHQWPATLVQPVGSPLSLECTVEGTSNPNLYWYRQAAGRGLQLLFYSVGIGQISSEVPQNLSASRPQDRQFILSSKKLLLSDSGFYLCAWSVFRLAPHEQYFGPGTRLTVT.

The CDR3 region is CASSPGLAGYYEQYF. The CDR3 DNA, read in part, is TGTGCCAGCAGCCCGGGACTAGCGGGGTACTACGAG. The gene calls are TRBV7-8 and TRBJ2-7; 13 nucleotides match TRBD2. The read stops 3 residues short of the end of the CDR3; the missing end is completed from the germline J gene. CDR1 and CDR2 (germline): SGHVS, FQNEAQ. J lost 3 bases, V lost 5 bases, and 4 bases had no gene match. CDR3 length equals 15 residues.

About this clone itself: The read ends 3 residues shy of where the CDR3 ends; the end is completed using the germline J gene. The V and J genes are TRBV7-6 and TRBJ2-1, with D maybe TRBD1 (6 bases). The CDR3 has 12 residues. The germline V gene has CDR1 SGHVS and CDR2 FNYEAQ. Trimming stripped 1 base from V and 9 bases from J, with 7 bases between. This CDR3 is CASSLGGGEQFF. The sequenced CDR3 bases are TGTGCCAGCAGCTTAGGAGGGGGTGAG. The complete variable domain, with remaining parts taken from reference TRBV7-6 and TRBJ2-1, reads GAGVSQSPRYKVTKRGQDVALRCDPISGHVSLYWYRQALGQGPEFLTYFNYEAQQDKSGLPNDRFSAERPEGSISTLTIQRTEQRDSAMYRCASSLGGGEQFFGPGTRLTVL.

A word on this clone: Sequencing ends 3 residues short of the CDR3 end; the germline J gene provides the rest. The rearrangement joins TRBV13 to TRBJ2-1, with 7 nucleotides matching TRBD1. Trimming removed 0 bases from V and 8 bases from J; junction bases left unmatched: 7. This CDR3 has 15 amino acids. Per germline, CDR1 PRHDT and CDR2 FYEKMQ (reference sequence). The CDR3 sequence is CASSLGSQGNDEQFF. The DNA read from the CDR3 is TGTGCCAGCAGCTTAGGCTCACAGGGGAACGATGAG.